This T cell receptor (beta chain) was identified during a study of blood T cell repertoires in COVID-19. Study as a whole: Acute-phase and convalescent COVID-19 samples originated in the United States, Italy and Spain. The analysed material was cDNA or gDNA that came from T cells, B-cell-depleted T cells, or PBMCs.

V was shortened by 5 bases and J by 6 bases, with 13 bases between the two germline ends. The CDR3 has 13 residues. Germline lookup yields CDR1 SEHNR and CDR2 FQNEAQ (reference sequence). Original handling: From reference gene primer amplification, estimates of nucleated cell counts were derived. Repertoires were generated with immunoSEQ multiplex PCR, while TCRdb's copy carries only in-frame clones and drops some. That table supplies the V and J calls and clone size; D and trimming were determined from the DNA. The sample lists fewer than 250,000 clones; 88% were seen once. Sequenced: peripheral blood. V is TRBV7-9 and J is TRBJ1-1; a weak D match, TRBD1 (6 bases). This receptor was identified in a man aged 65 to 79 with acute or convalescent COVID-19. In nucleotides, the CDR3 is TGTGCCAGCAGCCCAGGGGCTTCCTCTGAAGCTTTCTTT. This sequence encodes CASSPGASSEAFF.